A selection of T cell receptor beta chains follows, all from one sample in a study of OX40 agonist ivuxolimab in advanced cancers. Libraries were prepared by immunoSEQ multiplex PCR; TCRdb keeps only in-frame clonotypes and omits some of them. The sample holds about 76,000 clones, roughly 87% seen once. Sequences were derived from CD4+ or CD8+ T cells sorted from blood, sampled in a trial of the OX40 agonist ivuxolimab. The receptors come from an adult with an advanced solid tumor such as melanoma, head and neck, liver or kidney cancer. The CDR3 runs from the conserved cysteine through the conserved F or W. A D gene is named only where the DNA matches it firmly. Expanded clones get a size class; other rows say once, few or many, or leave the size out.

V gene	clone size	J gene	D gene	CDR3 DNA	CDR3 protein
TRBV30	.	TRBJ1-3	.	TGTGCCTGGAGGACGAGCTCTGGAAACACCATATATTTT	CAWRTSSGNTIYF
TRBV9	.	TRBJ2-1	.	TGTGCCAGCAGCCCCCCCGGACAACGGGAAGGAAATGAGCAGTTCTTC	CASSPPGQREGNEQFF
TRBV5-4	.	TRBJ2-1	TRBD2	TGTGCCAGCAGCTTGGAGGGACTAGCGGGACTTATCAATGAGCAGTTCTTC	CASSLEGLAGLINEQFF
TRBV29-1	.	TRBJ2-2	.	TGCAGCGTTGAAGATTTCAACAGGCCGAACACCGGGGAGCTGTTTTTT	CSVEDFNRPNTGELFF
TRBV29-1	.	TRBJ2-7	.	TGCAGCGTTCTATTTCGCGACGAGCAGTACTTC	CSVLFRDEQYF
TRBV4-3	.	TRBJ1-3	.	TGCGCCAGCAGCCAAGAATGGGGGAGCTCTGGAAACACCATATATTTT	CASSQEWGSSGNTIYF
TRBV2	.	TRBJ2-1	TRBD1	TGTGCCAGCAGTGAAAACAGGGGAAATGAGCAGTTCTTC	CASSENRGNEQFF
TRBV27	.	TRBJ1-5	.	TGTGCCAGCAGTTTAGGGGGGCGTCAGCCCCAGCATTTT	CASSLGGRQPQHF
TRBV28	.	TRBJ2-6	TRBD1	TGTGCCAGCAGGGGACAGGGCGCAGGGGCCAACGTCCTGACTTTC	CASRGQGAGANVLTF
TRBV4-1	.	TRBJ1-2	.	TGCGCCAGCAGCCACCCGTATGGGATAGACTTC	CASSHPYGIDF
TRBV10-3	.	TRBJ1-5	.	TGTGCCATCAGTAAGGAGGGGTCGGGCAATCAGCCCCAGCATTTT	CAISKEGSGNQPQHF
TRBV5-5	.	TRBJ2-7	.	TGTGCCAGCAGCCTCGGTAATAGGGTCCTCGGGGTGCAGTACTTC	CASSLGNRVLGVQYF
TRBV5-4	.	TRBJ2-2	TRBD1	TGTGCCAGCAGCTTCTCAGGGGGCCCGAACACCGGGGAGCTGTTTTTT	CASSFSGGPNTGELFF
TRBV30	.	TRBJ2-6	.	TGTGCCTGGAGTATAGCCTTATCTGGGGCCAACGTCCTGACTTTC	CAWSIALSGANVLTF
TRBV5-1	once	TRBJ2-1	TRBD1	TGCGCCAGCAGCCCATCTCAGGGGGCATGGGAGCAGTTCTTC	CASSPSQGAWEQFF
TRBV27	.	TRBJ1-5	TRBD1	TGTGCCAGCAGCAAACAGGGGGTTTCAAATAGCAATCAGCCCCAGCATTTT	CASSKQGVSNSNQPQHF
TRBV21-1	.	TRBJ1-5	.	TGTGCCAGCAGCATCCTCCGGGACAGTAAATATAGCAATCAGCCCCAGCATTTT	CASSILRDSKYSNQPQHF
TRBV6-6	.	TRBJ2-1	.	TGTGCCAGCAGTTACTCGAACGAGCAGTTCTTC	CASSYSNEQFF
TRBV6-6	.	TRBJ1-1	.	TGTGCCAGCAGCAGGACGGATAATGAAGCTTTCTTT	CASSRTDNEAFF
TRBV11-2	.	TRBJ2-6	.	TGTGCCAGCAGCCCTTACAGGGGCCGGGGGTCTGGGGCCAACGTCCTGACTTTC	CASSPYRGRGSGANVLTF
TRBV7-2	.	TRBJ1-5	.	TGTGCCAGCAGCTGGAACCGGGACAGCAATCAGCCCCAGCATTTT	CASSWNRDSNQPQHF
TRBV11-2	few	TRBJ1-4	.	TGTGCCAGCAGCCTCGACGGTTACAATGAAAAACTGTTTTTT	CASSLDGYNEKLFF
TRBV5-1	.	TRBJ1-1	.	TGCGCCAGCAGCTTGAGCGGGGGAGGGACTGAAGCTTTCTTT	CASSLSGGGTEAFF
TRBV2	.	TRBJ2-5	.	TGTGCCAGCATAAGGGTCCAAGAGACCCAGTACTTC	CASIRVQETQYF
TRBV2	.	TRBJ2-5	.	TGTGCCAGCAGGCCCGGGACAAGGGTCGGGACCCAGTACTTC	CASRPGTRVGTQYF
TRBV29-1	few	TRBJ1-1	TRBD1	TGCAGCGTTGAAAAACAGGGGACTGAAGCTTTCTTT	CSVEKQGTEAFF
TRBV7-9	.	TRBJ1-5	.	TGTGCCAGCAGCGAACAGGGAGATCAGCCCCAGCATTTT	CASSEQGDQPQHF
TRBV4-2	.	TRBJ2-1	TRBD2	TGTGCCAGCAGCCAAGATCTAGCGGGGGGAATGAATGAGCAGTTCTTC	CASSQDLAGGMNEQFF
TRBV7-9	.	TRBJ2-3	TRBD2	TGTGCCAGCCAAGCGGGGAGCACAGATACGCAGTATTTT	CASQAGSTDTQYF
TRBV6-5	.	TRBJ2-7	TRBD2	TGTGCCAGCTCGACTAGCGGGGGCTCCTACGAGCAGTACTTC	CASSTSGGSYEQYF
TRBV6-5	.	TRBJ1-1	.	TGTGCCAGCCTTGACAGAACGTTGAACACTGAAGCTTTCTTT	CASLDRTLNTEAFF
TRBV2	once	TRBJ1-3	.	TGTGCCAGCAGTCGCATTCCAGGGACTGGAAACACCATATATTTT	CASSRIPGTGNTIYF
TRBV5-1	.	TRBJ2-1	TRBD1	TGCGCCAGCAGCCGGGACAGGCTGTACAATGAGCAGTTCTTC	CASSRDRLYNEQFF
TRBV27	.	TRBJ2-7	TRBD2	TGTGCCAGCAGTTTATTTGGGCTAGCGGGAGGTTCCTACGAGCAGTACTTC	CASSLFGLAGGSYEQYF
TRBV15	.	TRBJ1-5	.	TGTGCCACCAGCAGAGAACGAAGTGGGAATCAGCCCCAGCATTTT	CATSRERSGNQPQHF
TRBV11-2	once	TRBJ2-5	.	TGTGCCAGCAGCTCCCGCGGGACCATACAAGAGACCCAGTACTTC	CASSSRGTIQETQYF
TRBV10-3	.	TRBJ2-2	.	TGTGCCATCAGTGACACGAACACCGGGGAGCTGTTTTTT	CAISDTNTGELFF
TRBV18	few	TRBJ2-5	.	TGTGCCAGCTCACCACGGTACCAAGAGACCCAGTACTTC	CASSPRYQETQYF
TRBV7-9	.	TRBJ1-5	.	TGTGCGGGGGGGAGCAATCAGCCCCAGCATTTT	CAGGSNQPQHF
TRBV5-1	once	TRBJ1-2	.	TGCGCCAGCAGCTCCCTGTCGTCGGACTATGGCTACACCTTC	CASSSLSSDYGYTF
TRBV13	.	TRBJ2-2	TRBD1	TGTGCCAGCAGCTCCTCTCTATCCCAGGGGGCTGGAGCGAACACCGGGGAGCTGTTTTTT	CASSSSLSQGAGANTGELFF
TRBV12-2	.	TRBJ1-1	.	TGTGCAAGTCGCTTAGTCGATACGGGACAGGGGGACACTGAAGCTTTCTTT	CASRLVDTGQGDTEAFF
TRBV30	.	TRBJ2-2	.	TGTGCCTGGAGTGGACTGCTAGGGGCCACCGGGGAGCTGTTTTTT	CAWSGLLGATGELFF
TRBV18	.	TRBJ1-2	.	TGTGCCAGCTCATCAACCCAGGGCTATGGCTACACCTTC	CASSSTQGYGYTF
TRBV7-2	.	TRBJ1-2	.	TGTGCCAGCAGCTTGGACAGTTATGGCTACACCTTC	CASSLDSYGYTF
TRBV11-2	.	TRBJ2-3	TRBD1	TGTGCCAGCAGCCTCCGGGACAGGGGGCGAAATACGCAGTATTTT	CASSLRDRGRNTQYF
TRBV7-9	.	TRBJ2-2	TRBD1	TGTGCCAGCAGCCTGAGACAGGGAGAGTCCGGGGAGCTGTTTTTT	CASSLRQGESGELFF
TRBV7-9	.	TRBJ2-1	.	TGTGCCAGCAGCTTAAGGGACCTAACTACGAGCAATGAGCAGTTCTTC	CASSLRDLTTSNEQFF
TRBV7-9	.	TRBJ1-2	TRBD1	TGTGCCAGCAGCCGGGGACAGGGGAGCGGCTACACCTTC	CASSRGQGSGYTF
TRBV11-1	.	TRBJ1-2	.	TGTGCCAGCAGCTTCGGAGACTATGGCTACACCTTC	CASSFGDYGYTF
TRBV6-6	once	TRBJ1-2	.	TGTGCCAGCAGTTCCATAGGCTATGGCTACACCTTC	CASSSIGYGYTF
TRBV6-5	.	TRBJ2-7	.	TGTGCCAGCAGTTACTCGAAAGCAGTCTCCTACGAGCAGTACTTC	CASSYSKAVSYEQYF
TRBV7-3	.	TRBJ1-1	TRBD1	TGTGCCAGCAGCTCGCGGACAGGGGGGCAGAACACTGAAGCTTTCTTT	CASSSRTGGQNTEAFF
TRBV9	.	TRBJ2-3	TRBD2	TGTGCCAGCAGCGTAGTGGGACTAGAAGGCACAGATACGCAGTATTTT	CASSVVGLEGTDTQYF
TRBV21-1	.	TRBJ2-7	.	TGTGCCAGCAGGAAAGAGGAAGGGACTCGCCCCCACGAGCAGTACTTC	CASRKEEGTRPHEQYF